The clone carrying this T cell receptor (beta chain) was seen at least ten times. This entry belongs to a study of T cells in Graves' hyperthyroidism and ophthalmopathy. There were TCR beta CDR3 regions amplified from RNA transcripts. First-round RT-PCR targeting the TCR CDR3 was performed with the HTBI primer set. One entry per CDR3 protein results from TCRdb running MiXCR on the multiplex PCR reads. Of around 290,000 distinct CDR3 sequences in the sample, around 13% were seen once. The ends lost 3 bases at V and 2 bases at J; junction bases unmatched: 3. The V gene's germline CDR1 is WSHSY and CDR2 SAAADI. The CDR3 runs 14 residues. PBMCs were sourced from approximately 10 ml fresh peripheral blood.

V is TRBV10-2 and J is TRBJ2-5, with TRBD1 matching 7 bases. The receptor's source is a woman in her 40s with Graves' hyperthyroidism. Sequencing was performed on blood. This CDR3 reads CASSDGQDQETQYF. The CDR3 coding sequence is TGCGCCAGCAGTGATGGACAGGATCAAGAGACCCAGTACTTC.